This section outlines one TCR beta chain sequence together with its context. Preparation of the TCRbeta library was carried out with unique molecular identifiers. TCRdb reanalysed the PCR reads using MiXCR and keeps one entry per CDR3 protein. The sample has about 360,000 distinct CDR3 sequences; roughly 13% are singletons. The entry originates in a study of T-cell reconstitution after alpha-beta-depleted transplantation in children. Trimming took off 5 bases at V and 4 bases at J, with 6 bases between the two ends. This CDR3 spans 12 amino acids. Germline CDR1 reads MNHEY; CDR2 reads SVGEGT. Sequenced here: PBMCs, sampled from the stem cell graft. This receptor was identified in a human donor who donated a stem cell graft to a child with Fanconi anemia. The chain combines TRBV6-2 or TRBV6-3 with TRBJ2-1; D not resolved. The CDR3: CASSQSYNEQFF. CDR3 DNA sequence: TGTGCCAGCAGTCAATCATACAATGAGCAGTTCTTC.